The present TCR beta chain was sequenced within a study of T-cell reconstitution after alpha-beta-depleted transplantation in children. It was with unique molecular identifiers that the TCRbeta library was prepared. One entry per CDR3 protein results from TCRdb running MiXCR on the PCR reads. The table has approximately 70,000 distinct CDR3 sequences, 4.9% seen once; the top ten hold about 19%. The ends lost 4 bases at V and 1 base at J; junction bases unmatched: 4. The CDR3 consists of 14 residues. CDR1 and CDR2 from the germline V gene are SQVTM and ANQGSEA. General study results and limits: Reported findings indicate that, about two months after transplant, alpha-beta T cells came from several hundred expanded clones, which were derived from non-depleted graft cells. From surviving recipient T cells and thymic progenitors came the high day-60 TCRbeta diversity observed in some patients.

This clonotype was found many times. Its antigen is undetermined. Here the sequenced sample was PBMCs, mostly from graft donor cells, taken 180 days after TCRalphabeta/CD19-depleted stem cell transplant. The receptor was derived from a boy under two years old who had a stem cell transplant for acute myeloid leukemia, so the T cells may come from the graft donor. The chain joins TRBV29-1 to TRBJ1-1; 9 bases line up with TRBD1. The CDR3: CSVAPTGGNTEAFF. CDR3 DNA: TGCAGCGTTGCTCCGACAGGGGGGAACACTGAAGCTTTCTTT.